This T cell receptor beta chain was sequenced during a study of blood T cell repertoires in COVID-19. Authors' processing steps: Nucleated cell number was recorded as an estimate derived from reference gene primer amplification. Sequenced by immunoSEQ multiplex PCR; TCRdb stores in-frame clones only, minus some. The V and J calls and clone size come from that table; D and trimming were worked out from the DNA. The sample records a few hundred thousand clones, nearly 90% being singletons. The germline V and J ends were trimmed by 0 bases and 6 bases, with 6 bases remaining between them. This CDR3 spans 13 amino acids. Looked up from germline, CDR1 is SGHRS and CDR2 is YFSETQ.

Sequenced input: peripheral blood. The chain links TRBV5-1 to TRBJ1-4, with D unresolved. This TCR came from a woman aged 55 to 70 with COVID-19, enrolled during active disease. The CDR3 region has the DNA TGCGCCAGCAGCTTGGAATTAGATGAAAAACTGTTTTTT. Protein: CASSLELDEKLFF.